A single sample gave rise to the 25 T cell receptor beta chains below, sequenced in a study of blood T cell repertoires in COVID-19. Sequencing was performed with immunoSEQ multiplex PCR; in TCRdb, only in-frame clones are kept and a portion is missing. There are approximately 200,000 clones in the sample; about 81% occur only once, and 12% lies in the top ten. Specimen: peripheral blood. These receptors came from an elderly woman with COVID-19, enrolled during active disease.

J is TRBJ2-3 and V is TRBV5-1; weak D call: TRBD1 (6 bases). The CDR3 extends over 16 amino acids. Germline lookup yields CDR1 SGHRS and CDR2 YFSETQ. The V and J ends lost 4 bases and 2 bases respectively, with 17 bases between them. CDR3 in DNA: TGCGCCAGCAGCAGCGGTTTGGGGGCCGACACAGATACGCAGTATTTT. Its protein is CASSSGLGADTDTQYF.

This clone was seen just once. The chain combines TRBV7-9 with TRBJ1-1; D is possibly TRBD1 (5 bases). V was trimmed by 5 bases and J by 6 bases, leaving 16 bases between them. CDR3 length: 14 amino acids. The germline CDR1 and CDR2 sequences are SEHNR and FQNEAQ (reference sequence). CDR3 DNA sequence: TGTGCCAGCAGCCAGGGTGTGTCTAATTCTGAAGCTTTCTTT. It encodes CASSQGVSNSEAFF.

The gene calls are TRBV4-3 and TRBJ2-3, with a possible D match to TRBD1 (5 bases). This CDR3 contains 15 residues. Germline lookup yields CDR1 LGHNA and CDR2 YSLEER. Trimming removed 3 bases at V and 5 bases at J, with 15 bases between. This CDR3 reads CASSQSDFQGDTQYF. CDR3 in DNA: TGCGCCAGCAGCCAGTCAGACTTCCAGGGAGATACGCAGTATTTT.

This chain uses TRBV6-5 with TRBJ1-2, with D maybe TRBD1 (6 bases). V was shortened by 6 bases and J by 4 bases, with 12 bases between the two germline ends. The CDR3 sequence is 13 residues long. CDR1 and CDR2 (germline): MNHEY, SVGAGI. The CDR3 loop is CASSRRTVYGYTF. As DNA, the CDR3 is TGTGCCAGCAGCAGACGGACAGTCTATGGCTACACCTTC.

The rearrangement uses TRBV29-1 and TRBJ2-3; D is perhaps TRBD1 (6 bases). The CDR3 totals 15 residues. Trimming stripped 5 bases from V and 0 bases from J, with 15 bases between. The germline V gene has CDR1 SQVTM and CDR2 ANQGSEA. CDR3 region: CSVFGQKTSTDTQYF. CDR3 nucleotide sequence: TGCAGCGTTTTTGGACAGAAAACTAGCACAGATACGCAGTATTTT.

A few counts support this clone. This chain uses TRBV2 with TRBJ2-3, with D perhaps matching TRBD1 (6 bases). Germline V gene data show CDR1 as SNHLY and CDR2 as FYNNEI. This CDR3 region has 15 residues. V was cut by 4 bases and J by 2 bases, with 13 bases left in between. The CDR3 nucleotides are TGTGCCAGCAGTGTCCCCAGGGGTGACACAGATACGCAGTATTTT. Its protein is CASSVPRGDTDTQYF.

The chain couples TRBV27 to TRBJ2-7, with TRBD2 matching over 13 bases. CDR3 size: 14 residues. Germline CDR1 and CDR2: MNHEY and SMNVEV (reference sequence). V shed 5 bases, J shed 6 bases, and the junction held 4 bases outside the gene matches. The CDR3 nucleotides are TGTGCCAGCAGTCCCGGGACTAGCGGGGTCGAGCAGTACTTC. This sequence encodes CASSPGTSGVEQYF.

This sequence joins TRBV6-1 and TRBJ2-3; tentative D call: TRBD1 (5 bases). The CDR3 runs to 12 residues. CDR1 MNHNS and CDR2 SASEGT come from the germline V gene. Trimming stripped 3 bases from V and 10 bases from J, with 11 bases between. CDR3 sequence: CASSEGRVSQYF. The CDR3, as DNA: TGTGCCAGCAGTGAGGGCAGGGTCTCGCAGTATTTT.

V usage is TRBV11-3 and J usage is TRBJ2-2, with D perhaps TRBD1 (6 bases). Germline V gene lookup returns CDR1 SGHNT and CDR2 YENEEA. V dropped 0 bases and J dropped 4 bases, with 15 bases sitting between them. CDR3 length: 17 residues. The CDR3 DNA reads as TGTGCCAGCAGCTTAGATGGTACAGGGCCTGGCACCGGGGAGCTGTTTTTT. Protein product: CASSLDGTGPGTGELFF.

The genes are TRBV18 and TRBJ1-2; no clear D gene. Germline loops: CDR1 KGHSH, CDR2 LQKENI. The CDR3 has 13 residues. V was cut by 2 bases and J by 3 bases, with 7 bases left in between. The CDR3 DNA is TGTGCCAGCTCACCAGGAGGCGACTATGGCTACACCTTC. It specifies CASSPGGDYGYTF.

The chain has TRBV6-4 and TRBJ1-5, with D unresolved. CDR3 length equals 13 residues. V was clipped by 4 bases and J by 7 bases, with 11 bases between them. Germline CDR1 and CDR2: MRHNA and SNTAGT. The CDR3 spells CASSAYSNQPQHF. The CDR3 DNA sequence: TGTGCCAGCAGTGCGTACTCAAACCAGCCCCAGCATTTT.

This chain links TRBV28 with TRBJ2-7; no clear D. V gave up 2 bases and J gave up 3 bases, with 20 bases separating them. The germline gives CDR1 MDHEN, CDR2 SYDVKM. The CDR3 contains 17 residues. The CDR3 nucleotides read TGTGCCAGCAGTTTACCCCTCGAAGACGGGTCTAACTACGAGCAGTACTTC. Protein product: CASSLPLEDGSNYEQYF. Full variable domain (rest looked up from reference TRBV28 and TRBJ2-7): DVKVTQSSRYLVKRTGEKVFLECVQDMDHENMFWYRQDPGLGLRLIYFSYDVKMKEKGDIPEGYSVSREKKERFSLILESASTNQTSMYLCASSLPLEDGSNYEQYFGPGTRLTVT.

V is TRBV28 and J is TRBJ2-2; TRBD2 is a possible D gene (5 bases). The CDR3 contains 14 residues. V lost 5 bases and J 3 bases, leaving 10 bases between the germline ends. CDR1 is MDHEN and CDR2 is SYDVKM in the germline V gene. The CDR3 loop reads CASSRLSHTGELFF. CDR3 in DNA: TGTGCCAGCAGTCGACTATCACACACCGGGGAGCTGTTTTTT.

The CDR3 loop is CAWSQGQALRQPQHF. The CDR3 coding sequence is TGTGCCTGGAGTCAAGGACAGGCGTTGCGTCAGCCCCAGCATTTT. The chain has TRBV30 and TRBJ1-5; 7 nucleotides line up with TRBD1. The CDR3 length is 15 residues. V was clipped by 2 bases and J by 6 bases; unmatched bases: 10. Germline V gene sequence: CDR1 GTSNPN, CDR2 SVGIG (reference sequence).

The chain has TRBV30 and TRBJ1-6, with TRBD1 matching 7 bases. Germline CDR1 GTSNPN, CDR2 SVGIG (reference sequence). There are 13 residues in the CDR3. After removal of 7 bases from V and 5 bases from J, the junction contained 5 bases not matched to a gene. CDR3 nucleotides: TGTGCCTCGACAGGGATTGATAATTCACCCCTCCACTTT. Translation: CASTGIDNSPLHF.

The gene calls are TRBV5-1 and TRBJ2-3, with a possible D match to TRBD2 (6 bases). Per germline, CDR1 SGHRS and CDR2 YFSETQ. The CDR3 runs to 16 residues. Trimming pared 4 bases from V and 0 bases from J, leaving 15 bases between. CDR3 loop: CASSDPSDSSTDTQYF. CDR3 bases: TGCGCCAGCAGCGACCCTAGCGACTCTAGCACAGATACGCAGTATTTT. Supplemented by reference TRBV5-1 and TRBJ2-3, the full variable domain reads KAGVTQTPRYLIKTRGQQVTLSCSPISGHRSVSWYQQTPGQGLQFLFEYFSETQRNKGNFPGRFSGRQFSNSRSEMNVSTLELGDSALYLCASSDPSDSSTDTQYFGPGTRLTVL.

The V call is TRBV3-1 (or the pseudogene TRBV3-2), the J call TRBJ2-5; the D is unclear. V dropped 1 base and J dropped 5 bases, with 5 bases sitting between them. The CDR3 is 12 amino acids. Germline V gives CDR1 LGHDT, CDR2 YNNKEL (reference sequence). The CDR3 here is CASSQVSETQYF. The DNA for the CDR3 is TGTGCCAGCAGCCAAGTCTCTGAGACCCAGTACTTC.

The chain combines TRBV3-1 (or the pseudogene TRBV3-2) with TRBJ2-3; a possible D gene is TRBD2 (5 bases). This CDR3 comprises 16 residues. Germline V gives CDR1 LGHDT, CDR2 YNNKEL (reference sequence). The V and J ends lost 4 bases and 2 bases respectively, with 16 bases between them. In DNA form, the CDR3 reads TGTGCCAGCAGCCCTTCACAGCGGATATTCACAGATACGCAGTATTTT. Protein product: CASSPSQRIFTDTQYF.

This chain connects TRBV2 to TRBJ2-1, with D hard to call. Germline loops: CDR1 SNHLY, CDR2 FYNNEI. The CDR3 has 13 amino acids. V shed 3 bases and J shed 4 bases, with 7 bases lying between them. The CDR3 sequence: CASSEAVYNEQFF. The CDR3 nucleotides are TGTGCCAGCAGTGAGGCAGTTTACAATGAGCAGTTCTTC. The whole variable domain, remainder taken from reference TRBV2 and TRBJ2-1, is EPEVTQTPSHQVTQMGQEVILRCVPISNHLYFYWYRQILGQKVEFLVSFYNNEISEKSEIFDDQFSVERPDGSNFTLKIRSTKLEDSAMYFCASSEAVYNEQFFGPGTRLTVL.

The rearrangement links TRBV28 to TRBJ1-2, with 10 bases lining up with TRBD1. The V gene end was trimmed by 6 bases and the J gene end by 6 bases; junction bases not matched to a gene: 4. This CDR3 region has 13 residues. Germline V gene lookup returns CDR1 MDHEN and CDR2 SYDVKM. CDR3 nucleotide sequence: TGTGCCAGCAGCCTCGGACAGGGGGATGGCTACACCTTC. As protein: CASSLGQGDGYTF.

The J gene is TRBJ2-7, the V gene TRBV7-8; 8 bases are shared with TRBD2. CDR3 size: 16 residues. Unmatched junction bases numbered 12, after V lost 4 bases and J lost 4 bases. Germline V gives CDR1 SGHVS, CDR2 FQNEAQ. The CDR3, as DNA: TGTGCCAGCAGCTCTAGGGCGCGGGGGGCAAGGTACGAGCAGTACTTC. Translated, it gives CASSSRARGARYEQYF.

The chain couples TRBV4-1 to TRBJ1-2; 7 nucleotides agree with TRBD1. There are 16 residues in the CDR3. The V and J ends lost 4 bases and 1 base, in that order; junction bases with no gene match: 9. Germline V gene sequence: CDR1 MGHRA, CDR2 YSYEKL. CDR3 region: CASSPETGWGNYGYTF. CDR3 coding DNA: TGCGCCAGCAGCCCTGAGACAGGGTGGGGTAACTATGGCTACACCTTC.

The rearrangement uses TRBV6-5 and TRBJ2-1, with TRBD2 identical over 8 bases. The V segment lost 7 bases and the J segment 5 bases; nucleotides outside the gene matches: 10. The CDR3 has 15 amino acids. From germline, CDR1 is MNHEY and CDR2 SVGAGI. CDR3 sequence reads: CASTSAGAGDNEQFF. For the CDR3, the DNA is TGTGCCAGCACCTCAGCGGGAGCAGGGGACAATGAGCAGTTCTTC.

This clone was picked up a small number of times. V gene TRBV12-3 or TRBV12-4 combines with J gene TRBJ1-1; D is ambiguous. The V end lost 5 bases, the J end lost 6 bases, and 13 bases lay between the germline ends. CDR3 length equals 13 residues. CDR3 sequence reads: CASSLRGRAEAFF. In DNA, the CDR3 is TGTGCCAGCAGTCTCAGAGGGAGGGCTGAAGCTTTCTTT.

The chain is built from TRBV6-5 and TRBJ1-5, with 7 positions matching TRBD1. The CDR3 is made up of 15 amino acids. V trimming: 6 bases; J trimming: 3 bases; junction bases outside the gene matches: 8. Per the germline V gene, CDR1 is MNHEY and CDR2 is SVGAGI. DNA for the CDR3: TGTGCCAGCAGGGCGGGACAGACATACAATCAGCCCCAGCATTTT. Protein: CASRAGQTYNQPQHF.